Included here is one T cell receptor (beta chain) sequence, with context. This sample stems from a study of T-cell reconstitution after alpha-beta-depleted transplantation in children. For TCRbeta, the library was prepared with unique molecular identifiers. TCRdb analysed the PCR reads with MiXCR anew, one entry per CDR3 protein. The repertoire holds 80,000 or so distinct CDR3 sequences, with about 14% as singletons. The CDR3 loop spans 14 amino acids. Germline V gene lookup returns CDR1 SGHRS and CDR2 YFSETQ. V lost 2 bases and J 3 bases, leaving 9 bases between the germline ends. The source is a male patient aged 2 to 10 who had a stem cell transplant for acute lymphoblastic leukemia, so the T cells may come from the graft donor. The material sequenced was PBMCs, mostly from graft donor cells, taken 180 days after TCRalphabeta/CD19-depleted stem cell transplant. The chain couples TRBV5-1 to TRBJ1-5, with TRBD1 as a possible D gene (5 bases). The CDR3 bases are TGCGCCAGCAGCTTAGGAGGGGTCAATCAGCCCCAGCATTTT. Its protein is CASSLGGVNQPQHF.